This TCR beta chain was obtained from a study of cytomegalovirus exposure and HLA in healthy donors. Findings and limits, study-wide: The later analysis indicated that the majority of CMV-associated TCR beta chains appeared HLA-restricted. Associated with cytomegalovirus, according to the listing, were 150 to 200 TCR beta chains. CMV serostatus was the only recorded immune exposure for donors. Using the classifier, cytomegalovirus status was reportedly diagnosed with high specificity and sensitivity.

Germline V lookup: CDR1 ENHRY, CDR2 SYGVKD. V was clipped by 0 bases and J by 0 bases; unmatched bases: 5. The CDR3 has 17 residues. Primers: 60 Vbeta forward and 13 Jbeta reverse. This table comes from immunoSEQ multiplex PCR, and its TCRdb copy is limited to in-frame clones, with some not included. The sample includes roughly 100,000 clones, roughly 82% of them seen just once. To note about this clone: Its antigen is unknown.

The receptor was isolated from a male donor in good health and CMV-seropositive. This chain links TRBV10-3 with TRBJ2-3; TRBD1 aligns across 8 bases. Sequencing used PBMCs. This chain's CDR3 is CAISESLTGGSTDTQYF. CDR3 in DNA: TGTGCCATCAGTGAGTCGTTAACAGGGGGGAGCACAGATACGCAGTATTTT.